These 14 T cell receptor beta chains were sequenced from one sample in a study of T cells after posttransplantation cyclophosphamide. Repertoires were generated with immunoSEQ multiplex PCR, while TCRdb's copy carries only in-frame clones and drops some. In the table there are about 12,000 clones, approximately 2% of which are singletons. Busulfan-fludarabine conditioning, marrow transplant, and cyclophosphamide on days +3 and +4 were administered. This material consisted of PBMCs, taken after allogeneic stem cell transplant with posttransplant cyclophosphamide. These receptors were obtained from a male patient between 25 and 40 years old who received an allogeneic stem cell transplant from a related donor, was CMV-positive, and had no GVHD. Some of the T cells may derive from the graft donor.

The CDR3 loop is CASSLLYTGQAAYEQYF. The CDR3 DNA is TGTGCCAGCAGCTTATTATACACGGGACAGGCGGCATACGAGCAGTACTTC. This chain connects TRBV11-2 to TRBJ2-7; 8 positions agree with TRBD1. Trimming took 2 bases from V and 4 from J; bases not matched to a gene: 13. The germline gives CDR1 SGHAT, CDR2 FQNNGV. The CDR3 runs 17 residues.

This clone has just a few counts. CDR3 residues: CASSIQGQGGDTQYF. CDR3 DNA sequence: TGTGCCAGTAGTATTCAGGGCCAAGGAGGGGATACGCAGTATTTT. This chain links TRBV19 with TRBJ2-3; weak D call: TRBD2 (6 bases). Germline V gene sequence: CDR1 LNHDA, CDR2 SQIVND (reference sequence). The germline V and J ends were trimmed by 3 bases and 6 bases, with 16 bases remaining between them. The CDR3 has 15 residues.

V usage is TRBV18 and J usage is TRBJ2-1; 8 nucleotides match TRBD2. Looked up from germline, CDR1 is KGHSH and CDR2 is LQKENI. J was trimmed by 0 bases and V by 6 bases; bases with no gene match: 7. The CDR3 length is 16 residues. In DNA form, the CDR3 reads TGTGCCAGCTCCCCGCCCAGCGGGGGCTCCTACAATGAGCAGTTCTTC. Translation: CASSPPSGGSYNEQFF.

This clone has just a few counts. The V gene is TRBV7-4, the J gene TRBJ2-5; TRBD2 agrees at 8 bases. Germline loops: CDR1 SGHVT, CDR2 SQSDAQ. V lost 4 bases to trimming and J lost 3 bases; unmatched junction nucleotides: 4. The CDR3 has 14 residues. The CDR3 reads CASSSDGREETQYF. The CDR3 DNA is TGTGCCAGCAGCTCCGACGGGAGGGAAGAGACCCAGTACTTC. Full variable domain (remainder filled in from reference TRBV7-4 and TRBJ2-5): GAGVSQSPRYKVAKRGRDVALRCDSISGHVTLYWYRQTLGQGSEVLTYSQSDAQRDKSGRPSGRFSAERPERSVSTLKIQRTEQGDSAVYLCASSSDGREETQYFGPGTRLLVL.

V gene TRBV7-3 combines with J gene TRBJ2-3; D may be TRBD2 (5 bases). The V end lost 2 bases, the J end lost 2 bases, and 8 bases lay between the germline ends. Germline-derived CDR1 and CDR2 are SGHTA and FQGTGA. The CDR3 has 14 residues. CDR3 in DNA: TGTGCCAGCAGCTTACGGAGGATCACAGATACGCAGTATTTT. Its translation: CASSLRRITDTQYF.

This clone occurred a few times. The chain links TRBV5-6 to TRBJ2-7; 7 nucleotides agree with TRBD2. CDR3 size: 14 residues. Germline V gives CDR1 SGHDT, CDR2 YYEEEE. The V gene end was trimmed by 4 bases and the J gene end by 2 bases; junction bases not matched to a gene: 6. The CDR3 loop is CASSPLGTTYEQYF. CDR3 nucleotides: TGTGCCAGCAGCCCCTTAGGGACTACCTACGAGCAGTACTTC.

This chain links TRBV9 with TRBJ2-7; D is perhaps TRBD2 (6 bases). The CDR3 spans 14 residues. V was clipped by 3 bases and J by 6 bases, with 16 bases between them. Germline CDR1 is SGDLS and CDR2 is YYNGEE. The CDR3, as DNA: TGTGCCAGCAGCGCAACGGGACTCCAGTCCGAGCAGTACTTC. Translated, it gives CASSATGLQSEQYF.

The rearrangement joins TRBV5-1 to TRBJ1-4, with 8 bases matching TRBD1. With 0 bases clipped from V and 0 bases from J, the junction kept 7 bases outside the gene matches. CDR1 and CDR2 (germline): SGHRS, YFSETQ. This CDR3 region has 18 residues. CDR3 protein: CASSLGTGTPSTNEKLFF. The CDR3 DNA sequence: TGCGCCAGCAGCTTGGGGACAGGGACACCATCAACTAATGAAAAACTGTTTTTT.

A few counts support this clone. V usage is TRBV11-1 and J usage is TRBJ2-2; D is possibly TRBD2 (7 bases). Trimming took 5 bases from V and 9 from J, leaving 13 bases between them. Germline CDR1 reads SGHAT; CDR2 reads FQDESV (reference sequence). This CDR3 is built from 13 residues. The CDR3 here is CASSPLGGRELFF. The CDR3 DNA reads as TGTGCCAGCAGCCCCCTCGGGGGGCGGGAGCTGTTTTTT. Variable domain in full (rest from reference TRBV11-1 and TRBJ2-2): EAEVAQSPRYKITEKSQAVAFWCDPISGHATLYWYRQILGQGPELLVQFQDESVVDDSQLPKDRFSAERLKGVDSTLKIQPAELGDSAMYLCASSPLGGRELFFGEGSRLTVL.

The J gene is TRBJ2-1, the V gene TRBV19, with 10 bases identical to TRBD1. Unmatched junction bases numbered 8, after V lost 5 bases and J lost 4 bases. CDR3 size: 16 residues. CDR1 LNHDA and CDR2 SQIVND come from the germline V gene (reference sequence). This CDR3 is CASSSFLGQGYNEQFF. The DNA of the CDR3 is TGTGCCAGTAGTTCCTTCTTGGGACAGGGGTACAATGAGCAGTTCTTC.

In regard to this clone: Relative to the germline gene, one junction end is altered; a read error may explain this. The CDR3 loop is CARSAGQGNERLFF. The CDR3 DNA reads TGTGCCCGCAGCGCTGGACAGGGGAATGAAAGACTGTTTTTT. This rearrangement joins TRBV9 to TRBJ1-4, with 9 bases aligning to TRBD1. Germline CDR1 and CDR2: SGDLS and YYNGEE. This CDR3 contains 14 residues.

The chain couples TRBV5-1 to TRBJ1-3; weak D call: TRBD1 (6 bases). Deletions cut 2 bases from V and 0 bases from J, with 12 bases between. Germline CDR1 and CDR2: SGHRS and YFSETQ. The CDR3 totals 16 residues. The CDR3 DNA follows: TGCGCCAGCAGCTTAGTAGGGGACACCTCTGGAAACACCATATATTTT. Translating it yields CASSLVGDTSGNTIYF.

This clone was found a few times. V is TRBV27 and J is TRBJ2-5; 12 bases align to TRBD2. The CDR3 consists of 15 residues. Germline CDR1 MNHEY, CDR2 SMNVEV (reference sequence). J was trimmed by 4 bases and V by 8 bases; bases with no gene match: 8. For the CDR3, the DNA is TGTGCCAGCGCAAGGACTAGCGGGAACCGAGAGACCCAGTACTTC. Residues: CASARTSGNRETQYF.

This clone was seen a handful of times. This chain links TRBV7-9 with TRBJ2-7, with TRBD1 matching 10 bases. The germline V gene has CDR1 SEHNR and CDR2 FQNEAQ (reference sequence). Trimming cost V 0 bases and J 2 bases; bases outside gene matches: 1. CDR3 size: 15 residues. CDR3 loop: CASSLAGTGAYEQYF. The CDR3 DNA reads TGTGCCAGCAGCTTAGCCGGGACAGGGGCCTACGAGCAGTACTTC.